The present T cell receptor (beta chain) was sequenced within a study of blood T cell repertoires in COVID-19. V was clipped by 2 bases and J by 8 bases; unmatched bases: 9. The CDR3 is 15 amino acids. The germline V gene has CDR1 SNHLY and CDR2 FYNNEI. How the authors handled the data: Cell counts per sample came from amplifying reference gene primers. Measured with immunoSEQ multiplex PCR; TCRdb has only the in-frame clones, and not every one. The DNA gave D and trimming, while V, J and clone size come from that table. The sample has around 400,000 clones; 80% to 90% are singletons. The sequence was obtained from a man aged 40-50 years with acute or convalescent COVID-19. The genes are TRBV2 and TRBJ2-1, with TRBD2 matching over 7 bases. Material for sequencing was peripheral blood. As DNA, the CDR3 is TGTGCCAGCAGTGAAAAGAGCGGGAATAGGTATGAGCAGTTCTTC. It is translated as CASSEKSGNRYEQFF.